This T cell receptor (beta chain) was sequenced during a study of OX40 agonist ivuxolimab in advanced cancers. In the study overall: It was ivuxolimab, an agonistic anti-OX40 (CD134) antibody, that patients were treated with. Prior therapy, whether anti-PD-1, anti-PD-L1 or anti-CTLA-4, was allowed, and approximately 40% had some.

The CDR3 is 17 residues long. In germline, CDR1 is SQVTM, CDR2 ANQGSEA. Unmatched junction bases numbered 13, after V lost 4 bases and J lost 3 bases. With respect to this clone: Its specificity is unknown.

Here immunoSEQ multiplex PCR was the method, and the copy in TCRdb shows in-frame clones only, minus some. The table records 45,000 to 60,000 clones, about 90% of them present only once. The study, taken as a whole, reports: Some of the lowest clonal expansion was seen in partial responders at 0.1-3.0 mg/kg.

The chain joins TRBV29-1 to TRBJ2-1; the match to TRBD2 covers 9 bases. Sequences were derived from CD4+ or CD8+ T cells sorted from blood, sampled in a trial of the OX40 agonist ivuxolimab. This TCR derives from an adult with an advanced solid tumor such as melanoma, head and neck, liver or kidney cancer. As DNA, the CDR3 is TGCAGCGTTGGGTGGGGGACTAGCCCCTTTGACTACAATGAGCAGTTCTTC. Translated: CSVGWGTSPFDYNEQFF.